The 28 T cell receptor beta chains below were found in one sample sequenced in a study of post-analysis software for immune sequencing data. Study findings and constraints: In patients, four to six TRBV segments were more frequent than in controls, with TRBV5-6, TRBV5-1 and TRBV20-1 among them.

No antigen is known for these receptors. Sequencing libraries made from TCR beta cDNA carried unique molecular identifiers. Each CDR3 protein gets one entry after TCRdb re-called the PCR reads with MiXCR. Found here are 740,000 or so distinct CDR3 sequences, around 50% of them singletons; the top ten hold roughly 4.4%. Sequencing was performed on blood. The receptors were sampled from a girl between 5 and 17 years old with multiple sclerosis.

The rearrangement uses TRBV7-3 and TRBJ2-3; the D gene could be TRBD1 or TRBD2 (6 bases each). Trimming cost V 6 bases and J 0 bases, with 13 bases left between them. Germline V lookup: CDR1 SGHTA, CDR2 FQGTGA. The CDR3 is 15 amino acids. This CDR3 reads CASRLRGASTDTQYF. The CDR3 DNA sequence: TGTGCCAGCAGACTAAGGGGGGCTAGCACAGATACGCAGTATTTT.

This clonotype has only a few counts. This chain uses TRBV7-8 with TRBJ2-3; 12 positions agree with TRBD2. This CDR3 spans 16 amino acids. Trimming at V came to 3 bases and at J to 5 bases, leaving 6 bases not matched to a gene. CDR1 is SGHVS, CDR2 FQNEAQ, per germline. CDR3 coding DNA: TGTGCCAGCAGCTTCCGACTAGCGGGAGATGAAGATACGCAGTATTTT. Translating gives CASSFRLAGDEDTQYF.

CDR3 coding DNA: TGTGCCAGCAGTTTATCTCTTGGGGCGGGAGGAGAGACCCAGTACTTC. It codes for CASSLSLGAGGETQYF. This rearrangement joins TRBV27 to TRBJ2-5; 8 bases line up with TRBD2. Trimming at V came to 0 bases and at J to 4 bases, leaving 7 bases not matched to a gene. The CDR3 sequence is 16 residues long. Germline V gene data show CDR1 as MNHEY and CDR2 as SMNVEV (reference sequence).

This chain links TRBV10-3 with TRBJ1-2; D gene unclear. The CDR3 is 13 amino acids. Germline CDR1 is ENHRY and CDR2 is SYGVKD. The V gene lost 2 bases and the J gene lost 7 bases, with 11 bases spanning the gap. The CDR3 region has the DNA TGTGCCATCAGTGAGCCCCAAGGTCGTGGCTACACCTTC. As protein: CAISEPQGRGYTF.

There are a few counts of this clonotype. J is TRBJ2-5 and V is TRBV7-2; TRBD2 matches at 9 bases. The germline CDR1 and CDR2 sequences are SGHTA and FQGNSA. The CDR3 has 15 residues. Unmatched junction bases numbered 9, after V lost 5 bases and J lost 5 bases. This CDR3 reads CASSLRRGGLETQYF. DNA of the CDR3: TGTGCCAGCAGCCTACGGCGGGGGGGGCTGGAGACCCAGTACTTC.

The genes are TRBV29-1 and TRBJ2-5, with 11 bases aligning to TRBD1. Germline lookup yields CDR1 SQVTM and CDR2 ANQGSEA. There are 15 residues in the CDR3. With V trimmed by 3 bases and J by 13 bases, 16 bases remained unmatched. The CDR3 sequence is CSVESPGTGGKERYF. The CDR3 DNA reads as TGCAGCGTTGAGAGCCCCGGGACAGGGGGGAAAGAGCGGTACTTC.

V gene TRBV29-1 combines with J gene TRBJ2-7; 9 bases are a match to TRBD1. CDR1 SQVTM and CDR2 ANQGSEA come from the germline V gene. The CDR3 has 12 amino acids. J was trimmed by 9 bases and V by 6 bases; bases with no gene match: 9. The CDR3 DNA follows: TGCAGCGTAGCGGGACAGGGTAAGGGGCAGTACTTC. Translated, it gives CSVAGQGKGQYF.

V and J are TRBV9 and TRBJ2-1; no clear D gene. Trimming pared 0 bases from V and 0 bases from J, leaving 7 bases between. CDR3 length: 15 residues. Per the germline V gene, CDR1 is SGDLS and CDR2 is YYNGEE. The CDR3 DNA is TGTGCCAGCAGCGTAGACACTGGCTCCTACAATGAGCAGTTCTTC. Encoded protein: CASSVDTGSYNEQFF.

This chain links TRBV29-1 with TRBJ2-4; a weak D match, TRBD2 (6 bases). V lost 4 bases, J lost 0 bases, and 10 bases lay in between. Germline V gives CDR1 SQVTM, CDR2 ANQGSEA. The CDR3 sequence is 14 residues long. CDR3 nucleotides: TGCAGCGTTGGGGGGGTCCTAGCCAAAAACATTCAGTACTTC. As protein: CSVGGVLAKNIQYF.

This CDR3 is CASSIQGGEQFF. CDR3 nucleotide sequence: TGTGCCAGCAGCATCCAGGGCGGTGAGCAGTTCTTC. V usage is TRBV6-4 and J usage is TRBJ2-1, with D perhaps TRBD1 (5 bases). CDR3 length equals 12 residues. Looked up from germline, CDR1 is MRHNA and CDR2 is SNTAGT. V lost 6 bases to trimming and J lost 9 bases, with 12 bases between them.

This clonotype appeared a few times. CDR3 in DNA: TGCAGTGCTGCGGGACTAGCGGGGCATGCTAGCAATGAGCAGTTCTTC. Its translation is CSAAGLAGHASNEQFF. The chain links TRBV20-1 to TRBJ2-1; 13 nucleotides align to TRBD2. This CDR3 has 16 residues. Trimming cost V 5 bases and J 6 bases; bases outside gene matches: 10. Germline V CDR1 and CDR2: DFQATT, SNEGSKA (reference sequence).

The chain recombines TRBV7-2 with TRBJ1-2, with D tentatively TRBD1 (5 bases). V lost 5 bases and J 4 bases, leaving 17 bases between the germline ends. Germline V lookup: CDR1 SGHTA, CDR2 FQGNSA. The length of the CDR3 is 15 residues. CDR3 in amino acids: CASSPQLTALYGYTF. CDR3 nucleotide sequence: TGTGCCAGCAGCCCGCAACTGACAGCCCTCTATGGCTACACCTTC.

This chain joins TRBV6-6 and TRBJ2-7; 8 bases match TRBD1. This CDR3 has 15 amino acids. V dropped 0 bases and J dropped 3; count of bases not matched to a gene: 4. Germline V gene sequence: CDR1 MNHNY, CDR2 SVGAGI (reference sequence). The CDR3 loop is CASSYSRTGNYEQYF. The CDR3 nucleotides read TGTGCCAGCAGTTACTCCAGGACAGGGAACTACGAGCAGTACTTC.

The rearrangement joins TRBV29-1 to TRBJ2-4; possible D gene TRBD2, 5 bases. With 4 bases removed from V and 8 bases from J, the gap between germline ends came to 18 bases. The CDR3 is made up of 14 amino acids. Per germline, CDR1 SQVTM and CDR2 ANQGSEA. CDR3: CSVAGVEGLDIQYF. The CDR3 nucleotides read TGCAGCGTTGCCGGGGTGGAAGGGTTGGACATTCAGTACTTC.

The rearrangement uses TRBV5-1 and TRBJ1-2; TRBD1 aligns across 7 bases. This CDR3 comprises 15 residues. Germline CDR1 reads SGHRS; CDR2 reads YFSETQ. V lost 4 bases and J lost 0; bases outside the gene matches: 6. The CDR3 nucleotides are TGCGCCAGCAGCCCGCAGACAGGGCCTAACTATGGCTACACCTTC. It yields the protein CASSPQTGPNYGYTF.

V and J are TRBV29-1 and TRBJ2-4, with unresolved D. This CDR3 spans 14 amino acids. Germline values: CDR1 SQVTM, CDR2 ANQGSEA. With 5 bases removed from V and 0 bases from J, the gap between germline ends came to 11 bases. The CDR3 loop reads CSVSGMLAKNIQYF. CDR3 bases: TGCAGCGTTTCCGGCATGTTAGCCAAAAACATTCAGTACTTC.

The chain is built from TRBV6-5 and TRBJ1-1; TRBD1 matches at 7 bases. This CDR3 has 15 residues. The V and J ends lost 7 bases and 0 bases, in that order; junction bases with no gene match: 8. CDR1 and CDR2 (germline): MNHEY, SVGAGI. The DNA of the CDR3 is TGTGCCAGCACCCACAGGGGACCCGTGAACACTGAAGCTTTCTTT. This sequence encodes CASTHRGPVNTEAFF.

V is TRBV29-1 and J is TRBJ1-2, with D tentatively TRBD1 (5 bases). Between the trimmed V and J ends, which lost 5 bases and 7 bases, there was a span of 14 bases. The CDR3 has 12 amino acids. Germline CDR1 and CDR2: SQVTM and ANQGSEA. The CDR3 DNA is TGCAGCGTTCGACAGTTGGCCCGTGGCTACACCTTC. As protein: CSVRQLARGYTF. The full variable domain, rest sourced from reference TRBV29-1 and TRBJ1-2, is SAVISQKPSRDICQRGTSLTIQCQVDSQVTMMFWYRQQPGQSLTLIATANQGSEATYESGFVIDKFPISRPNLTFSTLTVSNMSPEDSSIYLCSVRQLARGYTFGSGTRLTVV.

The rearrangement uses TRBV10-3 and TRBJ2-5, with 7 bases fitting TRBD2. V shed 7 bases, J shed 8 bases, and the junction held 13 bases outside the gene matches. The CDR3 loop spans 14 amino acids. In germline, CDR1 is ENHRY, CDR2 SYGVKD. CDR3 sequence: CAITGRCGSITQYF. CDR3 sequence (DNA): TGTGCCATCACGGGGCGCTGCGGGAGTATTACCCAGTACTTC.

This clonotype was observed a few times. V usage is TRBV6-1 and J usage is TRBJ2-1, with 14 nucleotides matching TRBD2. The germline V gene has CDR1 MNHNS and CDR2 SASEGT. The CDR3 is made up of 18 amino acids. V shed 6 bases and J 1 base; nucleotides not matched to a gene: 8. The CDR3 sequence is CASRPGLAGGPSYNEQFF. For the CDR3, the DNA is TGTGCCAGCAGACCAGGACTAGCGGGAGGCCCATCCTACAATGAGCAGTTCTTC.

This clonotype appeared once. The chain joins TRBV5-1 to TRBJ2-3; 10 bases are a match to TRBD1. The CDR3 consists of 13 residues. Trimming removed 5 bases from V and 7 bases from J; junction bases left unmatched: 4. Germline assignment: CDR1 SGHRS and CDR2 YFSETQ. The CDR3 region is CASRGTGEHTQYF. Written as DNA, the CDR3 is TGCGCCAGCAGGGGGACAGGGGAGCATACGCAGTATTTT. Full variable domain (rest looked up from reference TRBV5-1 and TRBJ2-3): KAGVTQTPRYLIKTRGQQVTLSCSPISGHRSVSWYQQTPGQGLQFLFEYFSETQRNKGNFPGRFSGRQFSNSRSEMNVSTLELGDSALYLCASRGTGEHTQYFGPGTRLTVL.

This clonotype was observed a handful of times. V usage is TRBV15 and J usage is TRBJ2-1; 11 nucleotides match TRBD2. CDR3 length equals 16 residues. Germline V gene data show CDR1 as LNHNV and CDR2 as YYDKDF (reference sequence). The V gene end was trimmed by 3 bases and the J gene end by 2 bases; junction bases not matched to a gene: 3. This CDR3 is CATSSGTSGAYNEQFF. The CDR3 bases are TGTGCCACCAGCAGCGGGACTAGCGGAGCCTACAATGAGCAGTTCTTC.

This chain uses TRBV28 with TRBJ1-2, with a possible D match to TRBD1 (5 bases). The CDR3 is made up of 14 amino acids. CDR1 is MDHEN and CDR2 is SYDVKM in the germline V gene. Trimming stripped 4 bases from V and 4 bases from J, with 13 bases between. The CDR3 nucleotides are TGTGCCAGCAGTTGGGGCAATACCTTCTATGGCTACACCTTC. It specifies CASSWGNTFYGYTF.

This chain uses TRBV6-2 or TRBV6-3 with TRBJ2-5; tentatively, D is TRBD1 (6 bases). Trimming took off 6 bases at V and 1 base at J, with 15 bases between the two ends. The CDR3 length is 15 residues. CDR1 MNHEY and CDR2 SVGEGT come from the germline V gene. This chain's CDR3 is CASSSGARVQETQYF. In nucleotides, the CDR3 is TGTGCCAGCAGCTCAGGGGCGAGGGTCCAAGAGACCCAGTACTTC.

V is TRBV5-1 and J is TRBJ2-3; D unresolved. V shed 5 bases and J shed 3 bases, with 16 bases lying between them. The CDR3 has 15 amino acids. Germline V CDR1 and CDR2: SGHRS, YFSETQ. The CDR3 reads CASSLGTVQTDTQYF. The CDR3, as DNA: TGCGCCAGCAGTCTCGGTACAGTTCAGACAGATACGCAGTATTTT. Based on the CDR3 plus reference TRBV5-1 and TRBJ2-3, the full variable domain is KAGVTQTPRYLIKTRGQQVTLSCSPISGHRSVSWYQQTPGQGLQFLFEYFSETQRNKGNFPGRFSGRQFSNSRSEMNVSTLELGDSALYLCASSLGTVQTDTQYFGPGTRLTVL.

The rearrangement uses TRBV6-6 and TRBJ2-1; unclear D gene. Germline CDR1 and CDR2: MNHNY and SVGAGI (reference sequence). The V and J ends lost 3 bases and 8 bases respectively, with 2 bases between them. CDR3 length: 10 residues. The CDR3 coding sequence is TGTGCCAGCAGTTATGATGAGCAGTTCTTC. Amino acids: CASSYDEQFF.

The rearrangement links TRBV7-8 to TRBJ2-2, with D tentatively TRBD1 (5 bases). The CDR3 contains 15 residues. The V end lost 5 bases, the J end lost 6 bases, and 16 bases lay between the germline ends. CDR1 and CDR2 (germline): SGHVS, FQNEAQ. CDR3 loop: CASSDQRQFPGELFF. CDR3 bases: TGTGCCAGCAGCGATCAACGACAGTTCCCCGGGGAGCTGTTTTTT.

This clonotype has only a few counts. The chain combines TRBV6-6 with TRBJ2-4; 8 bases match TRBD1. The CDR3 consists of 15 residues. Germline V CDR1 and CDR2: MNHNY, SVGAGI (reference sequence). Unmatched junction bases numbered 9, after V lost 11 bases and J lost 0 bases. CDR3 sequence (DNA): TGTGCCGCCACTCGGACAGGGCTAGCCAAAAACATTCAGTACTTC. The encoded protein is CAATRTGLAKNIQYF.